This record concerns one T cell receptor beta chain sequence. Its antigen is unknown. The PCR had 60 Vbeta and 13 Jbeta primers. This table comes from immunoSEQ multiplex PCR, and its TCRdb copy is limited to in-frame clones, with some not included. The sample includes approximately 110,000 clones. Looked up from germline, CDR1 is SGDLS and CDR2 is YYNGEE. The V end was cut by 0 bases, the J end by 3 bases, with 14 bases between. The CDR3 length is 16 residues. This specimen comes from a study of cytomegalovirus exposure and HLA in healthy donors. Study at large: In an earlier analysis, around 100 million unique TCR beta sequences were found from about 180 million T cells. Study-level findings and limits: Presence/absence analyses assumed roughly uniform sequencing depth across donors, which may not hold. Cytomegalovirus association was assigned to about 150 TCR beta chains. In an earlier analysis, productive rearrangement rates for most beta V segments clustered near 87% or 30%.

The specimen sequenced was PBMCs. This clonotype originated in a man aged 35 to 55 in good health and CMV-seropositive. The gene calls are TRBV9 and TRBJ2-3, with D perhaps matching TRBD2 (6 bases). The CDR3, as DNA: TGTGCCAGCAGCGTAGTCGGGGGTGGATGGACAGATACGCAGTATTTT. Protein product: CASSVVGGGWTDTQYF.